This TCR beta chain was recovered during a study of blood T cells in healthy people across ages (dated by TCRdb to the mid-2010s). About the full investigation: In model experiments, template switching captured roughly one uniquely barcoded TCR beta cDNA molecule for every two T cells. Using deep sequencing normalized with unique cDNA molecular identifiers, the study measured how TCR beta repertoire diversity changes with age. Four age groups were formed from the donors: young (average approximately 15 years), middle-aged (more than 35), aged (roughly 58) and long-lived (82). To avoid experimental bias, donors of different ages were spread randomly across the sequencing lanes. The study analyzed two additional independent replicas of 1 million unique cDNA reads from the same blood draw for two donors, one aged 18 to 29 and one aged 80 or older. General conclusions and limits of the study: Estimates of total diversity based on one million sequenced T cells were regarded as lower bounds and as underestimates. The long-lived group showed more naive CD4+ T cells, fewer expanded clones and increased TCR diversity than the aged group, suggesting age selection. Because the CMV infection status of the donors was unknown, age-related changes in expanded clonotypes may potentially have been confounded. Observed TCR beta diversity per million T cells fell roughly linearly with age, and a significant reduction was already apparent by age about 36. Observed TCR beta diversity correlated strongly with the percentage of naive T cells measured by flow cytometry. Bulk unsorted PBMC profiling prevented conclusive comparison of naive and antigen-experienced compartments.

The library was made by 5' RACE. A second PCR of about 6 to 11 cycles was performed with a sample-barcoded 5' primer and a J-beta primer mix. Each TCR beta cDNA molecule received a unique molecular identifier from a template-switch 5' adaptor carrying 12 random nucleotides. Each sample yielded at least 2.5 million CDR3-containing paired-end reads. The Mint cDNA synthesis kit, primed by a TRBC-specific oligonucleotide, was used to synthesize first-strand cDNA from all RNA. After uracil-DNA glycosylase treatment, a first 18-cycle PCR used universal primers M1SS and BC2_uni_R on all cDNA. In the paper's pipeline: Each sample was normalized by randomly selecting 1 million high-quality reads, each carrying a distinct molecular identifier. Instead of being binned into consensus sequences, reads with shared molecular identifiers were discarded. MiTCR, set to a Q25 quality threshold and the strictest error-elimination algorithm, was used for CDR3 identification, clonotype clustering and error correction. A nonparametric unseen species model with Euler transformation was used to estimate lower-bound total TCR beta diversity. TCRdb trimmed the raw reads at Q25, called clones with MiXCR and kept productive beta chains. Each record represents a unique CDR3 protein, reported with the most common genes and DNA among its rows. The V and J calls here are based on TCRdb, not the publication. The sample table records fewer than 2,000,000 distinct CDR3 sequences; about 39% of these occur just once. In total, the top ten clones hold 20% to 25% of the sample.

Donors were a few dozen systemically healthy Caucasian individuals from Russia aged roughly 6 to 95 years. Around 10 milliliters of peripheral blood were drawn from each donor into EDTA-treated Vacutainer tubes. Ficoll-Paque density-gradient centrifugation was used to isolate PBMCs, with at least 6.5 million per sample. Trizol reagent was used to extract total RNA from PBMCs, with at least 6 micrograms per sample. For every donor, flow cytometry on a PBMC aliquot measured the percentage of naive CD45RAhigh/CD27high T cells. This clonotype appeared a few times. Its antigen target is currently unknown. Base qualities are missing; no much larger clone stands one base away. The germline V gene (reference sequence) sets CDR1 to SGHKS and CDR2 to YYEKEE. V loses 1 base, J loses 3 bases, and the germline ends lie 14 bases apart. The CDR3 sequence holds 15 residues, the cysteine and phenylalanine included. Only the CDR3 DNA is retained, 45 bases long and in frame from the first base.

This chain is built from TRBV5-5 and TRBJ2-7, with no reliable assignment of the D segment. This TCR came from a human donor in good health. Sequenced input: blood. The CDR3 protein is CASSLSRASLYEQYF. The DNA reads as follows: TGTGCCAGCAGCTTGTCGCGCGCTTCACTCTACGAGCAGTACTTC.